Sequencing of this TCR beta chain was carried out in a study of blood T cell repertoires in COVID-19. The wider study: Material from acute and convalescent COVID-19 was sourced from the United States, Italy and Spain. T cells, B-cell-depleted T cells, or PBMCs supplied cDNA or gDNA.

Germline V CDR1 and CDR2: PRHDT, FYEKMQ (reference sequence). The CDR3 is 14 amino acids. Trimming cost V 6 bases and J 1 base; bases outside gene matches: 2. Authors' analysis steps: Reference gene primer amplification gave estimated nucleated cell counts. Clones were sequenced by immunoSEQ multiplex PCR, and TCRdb holds only the in-frame ones, with some missing. The V and J calls and the clone size are those of that table, but D and trimming were determined from the DNA. Of some 370,000 clones listed, roughly 86% are singletons. This clone was recorded only once. In Seattle, patients joined the study during active infection and were tracked longitudinally.

The clonotype comes from a woman in her twenties or thirties with COVID-19, enrolled during active disease. The chain couples TRBV13 to TRBJ2-7; 11 bases match TRBD2. Specimen: peripheral blood. CDR3 in amino acids: CASRLAGGSYEQYF. CDR3 nucleotide sequence: TGTGCCAGCAGGCTAGCGGGAGGTTCCTACGAGCAGTACTTC.